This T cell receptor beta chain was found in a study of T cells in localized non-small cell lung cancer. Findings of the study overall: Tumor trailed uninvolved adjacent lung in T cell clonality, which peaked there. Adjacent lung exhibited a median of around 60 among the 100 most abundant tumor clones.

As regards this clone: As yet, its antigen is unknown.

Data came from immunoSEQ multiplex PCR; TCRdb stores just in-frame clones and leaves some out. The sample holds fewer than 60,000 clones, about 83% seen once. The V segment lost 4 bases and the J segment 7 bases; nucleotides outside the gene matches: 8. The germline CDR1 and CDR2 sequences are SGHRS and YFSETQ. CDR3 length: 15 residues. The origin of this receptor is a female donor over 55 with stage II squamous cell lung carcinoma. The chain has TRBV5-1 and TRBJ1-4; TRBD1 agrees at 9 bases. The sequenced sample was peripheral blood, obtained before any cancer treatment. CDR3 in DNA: TGCGCCAGCAGCCAAGGACAGGGGAAGGGTGAAAAACTGTTTTTT. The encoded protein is CASSQGQGKGEKLFF.